The 11 T cell receptor beta chains reported below all come from one sample, sequenced in a study of T cells in Graves' hyperthyroidism and ophthalmopathy. The CDR3 regions of TCR beta were amplified from RNA transcripts. The HTBI primer set was used in a first-round RT-PCR of the TCR CDR3. TCRdb reprocessed the multiplex PCR reads with MiXCR, giving one entry per CDR3 protein. Here the sample spans around 430,000 distinct CDR3 sequences, 14% to 15% being singletons. Sequenced material: blood. The receptors were sampled from a woman in her 30s with Graves' hyperthyroidism.

At least ten counts were recorded for this clonotype. V usage is TRBV12-3 or TRBV12-4 and J usage is TRBJ2-1; the D gene is possibly TRBD1 (5 bases). The CDR3 length is 15 residues. V lost 5 bases and J 0 bases, leaving 11 bases between the germline ends. The DNA of the CDR3 is TGTGCCAGCAGTAGGGGCGGAACCTCCTACAATGAGCAGTTCTTC. It codes for CASSRGGTSYNEQFF.

This chain uses TRBV28 with TRBJ1-3; the D gene is possibly TRBD1 (5 bases). The germline gives CDR1 MDHEN, CDR2 SYDVKM. This CDR3 has 17 amino acids. Trimming cost V 3 bases and J 2 bases, with 17 bases left between them. The CDR3 spells CASSFISGSSPGNTIYF. The CDR3 nucleotides read TGTGCCAGCAGTTTTATTTCAGGGTCGTCCCCTGGAAACACCATATATTTT. Drawing the rest from reference TRBV28 and TRBJ1-3, the complete variable domain is DVKVTQSSRYLVKRTGEKVFLECVQDMDHENMFWYRQDPGLGLRLIYFSYDVKMKEKGDIPEGYSVSREKKERFSLILESASTNQTSMYLCASSFISGSSPGNTIYFGEGSWLTVV.

This clonotype came up a few times. The chain is built from TRBV5-1 and TRBJ1-2; D is undetermined. Germline loops: CDR1 SGHRS, CDR2 YFSETQ. V was shortened by 4 bases and J by 1 base, with 20 bases between the two germline ends. The CDR3 is made up of 17 amino acids. The CDR3 bases are TGCGCCAGCAGCCACGACCCCCGAGTCGTTGGTAACTATGGCTACACCTTC. Translating it yields CASSHDPRVVGNYGYTF.

This clonotype was observed many times. The rearrangement joins TRBV12-3 or TRBV12-4 to TRBJ1-1, with 7 bases identical to TRBD1. Trimming at V came to 5 bases and at J to 4 bases, leaving 10 bases not matched to a gene. CDR3 length: 15 residues. This CDR3 reads CASSKTGRKATEAFF. For the CDR3, the DNA is TGTGCCAGCAGTAAGACAGGGAGGAAGGCCACTGAAGCTTTCTTT.

This clonotype was detected only a few times. V and J are TRBV14 and TRBJ2-7; D is unclear. The CDR3 totals 15 residues. Germline V gives CDR1 SGHDN, CDR2 FVKESK. Trimming pared 3 bases from V and 2 bases from J, leaving 14 bases between. The CDR3 here is CASSQLSLVPYEQYF. The CDR3 region has the DNA TGTGCCAGCAGCCAGCTTAGCCTTGTACCCTACGAGCAGTACTTC.

This clonotype was seen repeatedly, ten times or more. The chain combines TRBV7-3 with TRBJ2-3, with 7 bases matching TRBD2. This CDR3 comprises 17 residues. V lost 5 bases, J lost 1 base, and 12 bases stayed unmatched. In germline, CDR1 is SGHTA, CDR2 FQGTGA. The CDR3 nucleotides read TGTGCCAGCAGCCTTCCCTCGGAGCGGGATTGCACAGATACGCAGTATTTT. Its protein product is CASSLPSERDCTDTQYF.

The chain links TRBV5-1 to TRBJ2-7, with a weak D call TRBD1 (7 bases). The CDR3 runs to 13 residues. V was clipped by 4 bases and J by 4 bases, with 12 bases between them. Germline CDR1 reads SGHRS; CDR2 reads YFSETQ. The CDR3 DNA sequence: TGCGCCAGCAGCGGCGGGACAGTTTACGAGCAGTACTTC. It encodes CASSGGTVYEQYF.

This clonotype has only a few counts. The chain links TRBV29-1 to TRBJ1-1; D not resolved. The CDR3 length is 12 residues. Per germline, CDR1 SQVTM and CDR2 ANQGSEA. Trimming took 6 bases from V and 1 from J, leaving 9 bases between them. CDR3 bases: TGCAGCGTCGTGTGGTGGAACACTGAAGCTTTCTTT. Amino acids: CSVVWWNTEAFF. Filled out from reference TRBV29-1 and TRBJ1-1, the complete variable domain reads SAVISQKPSRDICQRGTSLTIQCQVDSQVTMMFWYRQQPGQSLTLIATANQGSEATYESGFVIDKFPISRPNLTFSTLTVSNMSPEDSSIYLCSVVWWNTEAFFGQGTRLTVV.

The chain joins TRBV3-1 to TRBJ2-6, with 8 bases matching TRBD1. Per germline, CDR1 LGHDT and CDR2 YNNKEL (reference sequence). This CDR3 is 19 amino acids long. Germline trimming cut 3 bases from V and 2 bases from J; bases unmatched to any gene: 12. The CDR3 nucleotides read TGTGCCAGCAGCCAGAGATCCGTGTCAGGGGGCACTGGGGCCAACGTCCTGACTTTC. This encodes CASSQRSVSGGTGANVLTF.

The rearrangement joins TRBV19 to TRBJ1-6; D gene uncertain. Trimming removed 3 bases at V and 2 bases at J, with 17 bases between. Looked up from germline, CDR1 is LNHDA and CDR2 is SQIVND (reference sequence). CDR3 length: 18 residues. CDR3 protein: CASSIGGDTRAYNSPLHF. The DNA for the CDR3 is TGTGCCAGTAGTATCGGTGGAGACACTCGCGCCTATAATTCACCCCTCCACTTT.

The sample holds a few counts of this clonotype. The genes are TRBV24-1 and TRBJ2-1; TRBD2 matches at 11 bases. The CDR3 runs 19 residues. V gave up 5 bases and J gave up 0 bases; unmatched junction bases: 11. Germline V gene sequence: CDR1 KGHDR, CDR2 SFDVKD. Written as DNA, the CDR3 is TGTGCCACCAGTGGACTAGGGACTAGCGGAATAAGCTCCTACAATGAGCAGTTCTTC. Its translation is CATSGLGTSGISSYNEQFF.